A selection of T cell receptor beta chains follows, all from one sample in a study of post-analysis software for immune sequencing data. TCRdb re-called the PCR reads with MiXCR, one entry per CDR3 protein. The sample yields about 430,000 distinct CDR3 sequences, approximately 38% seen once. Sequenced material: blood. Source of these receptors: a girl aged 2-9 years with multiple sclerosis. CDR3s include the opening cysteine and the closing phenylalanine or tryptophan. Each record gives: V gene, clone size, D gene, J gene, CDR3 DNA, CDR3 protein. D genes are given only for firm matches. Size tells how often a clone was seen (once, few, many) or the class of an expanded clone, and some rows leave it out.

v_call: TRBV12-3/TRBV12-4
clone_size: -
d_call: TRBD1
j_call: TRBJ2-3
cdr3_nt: TGTGCCAGCAGGGAAACAGGGGGCACAGATACGCAGTATTTT
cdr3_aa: CASRETGGTDTQYF

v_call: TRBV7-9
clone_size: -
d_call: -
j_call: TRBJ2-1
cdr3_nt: TGTGCCAGCAGCTTAGGCGTGACAGACAATGAGCAGTTCTTC
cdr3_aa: CASSLGVTDNEQFF

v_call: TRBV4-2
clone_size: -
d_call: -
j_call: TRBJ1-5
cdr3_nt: TGTGCCAGCAGCCCTTCGGACATTAAGGGTCAGCCCCAGCATTTT
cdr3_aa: CASSPSDIKGQPQHF

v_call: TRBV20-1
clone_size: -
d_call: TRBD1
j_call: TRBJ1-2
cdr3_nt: TGCAGTGCTAGGACAGGGTGGGGAGGCTACACCTTC
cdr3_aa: CSARTGWGGYTF

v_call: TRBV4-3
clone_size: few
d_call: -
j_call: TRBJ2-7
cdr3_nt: TGCGCCAGCAGCCAAGGCTACGGGGCCTACGAGCAGTACTTC
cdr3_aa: CASSQGYGAYEQYF

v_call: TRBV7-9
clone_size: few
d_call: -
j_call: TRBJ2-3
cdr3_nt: TGTGCCAGCAGCTTCAGCGTCAGAGCTAGCACAGATACGCAGTATTTT
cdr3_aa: CASSFSVRASTDTQYF

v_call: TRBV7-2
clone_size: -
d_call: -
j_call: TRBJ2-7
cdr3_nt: TGTGCCAGCAGCATCTGCTACGAGCAGTACTTC
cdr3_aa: CASSICYEQYF

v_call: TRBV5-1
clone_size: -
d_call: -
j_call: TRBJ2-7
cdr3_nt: TGCGCCAGCCATCGGCGAGGCGAGGAGCAGTACTTC
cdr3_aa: CASHRRGEEQYF

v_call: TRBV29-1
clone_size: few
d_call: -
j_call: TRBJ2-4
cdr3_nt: TGCAGCGTGACACTAGCCAAAAACATTCAGTACTTC
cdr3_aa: CSVTLAKNIQYF

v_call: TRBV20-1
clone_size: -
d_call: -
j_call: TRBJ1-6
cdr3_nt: TGCAGTGCCGCCCCCTCTACCGGACGGATTAATTCACCCCTCCACTTT
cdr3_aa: CSAAPSTGRINSPLHF

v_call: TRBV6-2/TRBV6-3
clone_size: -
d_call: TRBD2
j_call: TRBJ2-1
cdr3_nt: TGTGCCAGCAGAACTAGCGGGAGGGTGCCTGAGCAGTTCTTC
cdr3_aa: CASRTSGRVPEQFF

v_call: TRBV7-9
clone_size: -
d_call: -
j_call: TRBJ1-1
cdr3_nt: TGTGCCAGCAGCCCCCCGGGCTTTGGGGACACTGAAGCTTTCTTT
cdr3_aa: CASSPPGFGDTEAFF

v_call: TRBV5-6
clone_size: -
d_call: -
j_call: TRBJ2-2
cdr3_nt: TGTGCCAGCAGCTTGACGCAGGGGTACACCGGGGAGCTGTTTTTT
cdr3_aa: CASSLTQGYTGELFF

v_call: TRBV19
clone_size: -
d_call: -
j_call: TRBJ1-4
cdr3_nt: TGTGCCAGTAATATCACCGGGGGCGGTGAAAAACTGTTTTTT
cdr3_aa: CASNITGGGEKLFF

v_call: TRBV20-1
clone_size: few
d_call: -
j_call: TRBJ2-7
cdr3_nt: TGCAGTGCTAGAGTCCAGTACGAGCAGTACTTC
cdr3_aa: CSARVQYEQYF

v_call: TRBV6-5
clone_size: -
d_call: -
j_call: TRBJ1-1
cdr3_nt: TGTGCCAGCAGTTACTCCCGGACCTACCGAGGACCGTCAGGGCTTGCGTACACTGAAGCTTTCTTT
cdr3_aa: CASSYSRTYRGPSGLAYTEAFF

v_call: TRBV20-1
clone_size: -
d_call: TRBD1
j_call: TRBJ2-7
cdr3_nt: TGCAGTGCGACCCCAGGGGGCGAGCAGTACTTC
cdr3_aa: CSATPGGEQYF

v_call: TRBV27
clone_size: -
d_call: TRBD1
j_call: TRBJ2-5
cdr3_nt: TGTGCCAGCAGTGGCGGGACAGGGGCGACCGAGACCCAGTACTTC
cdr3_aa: CASSGGTGATETQYF

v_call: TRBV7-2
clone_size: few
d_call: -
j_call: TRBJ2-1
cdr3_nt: TGTGCCAGCAGCATAAGACCGGGACTCACCTACAATGAGCAGTTCTTC
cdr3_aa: CASSIRPGLTYNEQFF

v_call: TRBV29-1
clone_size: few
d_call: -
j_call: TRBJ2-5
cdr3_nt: TGCAGCGTTGCGCTGAGGCAGGGAGAGACCCAGTACTTC
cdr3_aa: CSVALRQGETQYF

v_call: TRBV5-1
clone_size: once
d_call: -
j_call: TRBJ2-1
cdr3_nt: TGCGCCAGTGTAAGGGGCACAAGCTCCTACAATGAGCAGTTCTTC
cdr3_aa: CASVRGTSSYNEQFF

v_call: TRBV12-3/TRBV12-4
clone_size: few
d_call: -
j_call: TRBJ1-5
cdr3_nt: TGTGCCAGCAGTTTCACAGATAGCAATCAGCCCCAGCATTTT
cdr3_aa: CASSFTDSNQPQHF

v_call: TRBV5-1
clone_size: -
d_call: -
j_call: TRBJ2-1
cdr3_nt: TGCGCCAGCAGCCAGGTTAGGAATAGCAATGAGCAGTTCTTC
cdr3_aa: CASSQVRNSNEQFF

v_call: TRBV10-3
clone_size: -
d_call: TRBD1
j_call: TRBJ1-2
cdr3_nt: TGTGCCATCACAAATGACAGGGACTATGGCTACACCTTC
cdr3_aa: CAITNDRDYGYTF

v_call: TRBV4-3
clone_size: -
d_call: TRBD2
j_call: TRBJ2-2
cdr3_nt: TGCGCCAGCAGCCGGTCGGCGACTAGCGGGAGATCTGTCGGGGAGCTGTTTTTT
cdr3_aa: CASSRSATSGRSVGELFF

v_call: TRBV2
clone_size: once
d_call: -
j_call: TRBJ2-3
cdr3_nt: TGTGCCAGTCACCTAGCGCCCCGATTGGATACGCAGTATTTT
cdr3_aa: CASHLAPRLDTQYF

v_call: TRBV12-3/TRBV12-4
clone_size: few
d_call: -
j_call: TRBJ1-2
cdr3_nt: TGTGCCAGCAGCCAAATAAACTATGGCTACACCTTC
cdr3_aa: CASSQINYGYTF

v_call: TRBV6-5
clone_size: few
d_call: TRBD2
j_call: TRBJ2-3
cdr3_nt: TGTGCCAGCAGCCGCTGGACTAGCGGAACAGATACGCAGTATTTT
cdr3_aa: CASSRWTSGTDTQYF

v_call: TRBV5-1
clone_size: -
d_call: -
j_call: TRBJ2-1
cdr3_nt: TGCGCCAGCAGCTTTAGTCTTTGGGGGGATTACGACAATGAGCAGTTCTTC
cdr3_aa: CASSFSLWGDYDNEQFF

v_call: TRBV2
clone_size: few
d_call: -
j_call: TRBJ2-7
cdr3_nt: TGTGCCAGCAGCCCTCTGGGCCGTAGCTCCTACGAGCAGTACTTC
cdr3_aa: CASSPLGRSSYEQYF

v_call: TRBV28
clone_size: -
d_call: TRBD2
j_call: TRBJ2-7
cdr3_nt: TGTGCCAGCAGTTTTTTCCGACTAGCGGGAGCCTACGAGCAGTACTTC
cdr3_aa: CASSFFRLAGAYEQYF

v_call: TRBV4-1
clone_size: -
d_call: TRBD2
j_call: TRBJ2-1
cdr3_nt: TGCGCCAGCAGCCTCAGGACTAGCGACTACAATGAGCGGTTCTTC
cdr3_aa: CASSLRTSDYNERFF

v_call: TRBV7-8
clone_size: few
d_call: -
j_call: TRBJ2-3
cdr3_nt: TGTGCCAGCAGCGGAAGAGCTATGACGGGGGCCCGAGATACGCAGTATTTT
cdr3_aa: CASSGRAMTGARDTQYF

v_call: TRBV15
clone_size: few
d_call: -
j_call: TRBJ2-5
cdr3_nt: TGTGCCACCAGCAGAGTAAGCAAGCAAGAGACCCAGTACTTC
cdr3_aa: CATSRVSKQETQYF

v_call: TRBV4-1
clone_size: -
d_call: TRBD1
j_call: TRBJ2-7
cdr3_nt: TGCGCCAGCAGCCCATACGGGACAGGGGTCTACGAGCAGTACTTC
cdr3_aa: CASSPYGTGVYEQYF

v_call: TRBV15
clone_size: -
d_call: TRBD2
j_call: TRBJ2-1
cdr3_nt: TGTGCCACCAGCTTGGGGACTAGCGGGATAGTTGGCCCCTACAATGGGCAGTTCTTC
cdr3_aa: CATSLGTSGIVGPYNGQFF

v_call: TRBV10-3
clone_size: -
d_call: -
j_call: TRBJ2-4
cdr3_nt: TGTGCCATCAGTGTCCGGGAGAACCAGGGGGAGCAGTACTTC
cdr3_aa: CAISVRENQGEQYF